This T cell receptor beta chain was captured by sequencing in a study of T-cell memory formation after mild COVID-19. Study-wide background: TCR clusters were largely donor specific.

Using its own MiXCR run on the 5' RACE reads, TCRdb lists one record per CDR3 protein. The table lists a few hundred thousand distinct CDR3 sequences, 15% to 20% of them singletons. Germline loops: CDR1 ENHRY, CDR2 SYGVKD. The CDR3 contains 12 residues. V lost 8 bases, J lost 5 bases, and 11 bases lay in between. The sequencing sample was made of PBMCs or a T cell subset sorted from them (not recorded which). The V gene is TRBV10-3, the J gene TRBJ2-3; no reliable D call. This clonotype originated in a man between 18 and 29 years old who had mild COVID-19 (a few samples of this study predate the infection). Cell type and time point are not known. The CDR3 nucleotides are TGTGCCATCCTCTCCTTGGGAGATACGCAGTATTTT. It encodes CAILSLGDTQYF.